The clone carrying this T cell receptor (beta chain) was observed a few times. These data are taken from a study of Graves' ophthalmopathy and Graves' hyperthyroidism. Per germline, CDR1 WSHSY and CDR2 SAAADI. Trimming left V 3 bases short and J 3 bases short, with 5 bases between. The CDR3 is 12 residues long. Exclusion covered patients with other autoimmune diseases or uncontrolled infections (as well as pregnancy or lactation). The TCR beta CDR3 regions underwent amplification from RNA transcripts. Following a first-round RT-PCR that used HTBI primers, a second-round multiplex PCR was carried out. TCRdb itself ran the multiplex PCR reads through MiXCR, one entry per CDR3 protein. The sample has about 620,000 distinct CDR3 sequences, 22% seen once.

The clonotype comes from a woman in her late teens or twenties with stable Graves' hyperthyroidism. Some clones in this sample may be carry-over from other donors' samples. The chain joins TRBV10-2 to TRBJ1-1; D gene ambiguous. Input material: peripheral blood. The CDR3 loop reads CASSDSDTEAFF. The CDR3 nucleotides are TGCGCCAGCAGTGACAGCGACACTGAAGCTTTCTTT.